These T cell receptor beta chains were read from a single sample in a study of T-cell reconstitution after alpha-beta-depleted transplantation in children. MiXCR, applied by TCRdb to the PCR reads, yields one record per CDR3 protein. Of approximately 250,000 distinct CDR3 sequences detected, around 9.7% appear once; the ten largest clones hold approximately 4.7%. The specimen was PBMCs from the stem cell graft donor, collected from the stem cell graft. Every receptor here comes from a human donor who donated a stem cell graft to a child with SCID. Each CDR3 is given with its conserved first and last residue. Each record gives: CDR3 DNA, CDR3 protein, D gene, V gene, J gene, clone size. A D gene is named only where the DNA matches it firmly. The listing skips clone size in some rows; elsewhere it reads once, few, many or a size class.

TGTGCCAGCAGCTTCAGAGAGACCTCCTACGAGCAGTACTTC	CASSFRETSYEQYF	NA	TRBV7-9	TRBJ2-7	many
TGTGCCAGCTCACCACTCGACAGCTCGGAACCCCTTTTTAACTATGGCTACACCTTC	CASSPLDSSEPLFNYGYTF	NA	TRBV18	TRBJ1-2	NA
TGTGCCAGCAGCCCCCCGGAAATGCCGAAAGCGCAGTATTTT	CASSPPEMPKAQYF	NA	TRBV11-2	TRBJ2-3	NA
TGTGCCATCGACACTCGAGGGGGGGGCAATCAGCCCCAGCATTTT	CAIDTRGGGNQPQHF	NA	TRBV10-3	TRBJ1-5	many
TGCAGTGCTAGTGACAGGGTAGCCAAAAACATTCAGTACTTC	CSASDRVAKNIQYF	TRBD1	TRBV20-1	TRBJ2-4	many
TGTGCCAGCAGCTTCGATGAAGGCTCCTACGAGCAGTACTTC	CASSFDEGSYEQYF	NA	TRBV7-8	TRBJ2-7	many
TGTGCCAGCAGTTTAGACACTAGGGTTAGTCAGCAGTACTTC	CASSLDTRVSQQYF	NA	TRBV28	TRBJ2-7	many
TGCGCCAGCAGCTTCCTCCGGGCGAACACTGAAGCTTTCTTT	CASSFLRANTEAFF	NA	TRBV5-1	TRBJ1-1	many
TGTGCCAGCAGGATACGGGCGAGCTATGGCTACACCTTC	CASRIRASYGYTF	NA	TRBV6-1	TRBJ1-2	many
TGCAGTGCTCGGATACTGGGACACTCCTATGGCTACACCTTC	CSARILGHSYGYTF	NA	TRBV20-1	TRBJ1-2	many
TGTGCCTGGGAAAGGGGACAGGCCACCAACTATGGCTACACCTTC	CAWERGQATNYGYTF	TRBD1	TRBV30	TRBJ1-2	few
TGTGCCAGCAGCTCTAGATCTGGGGCCAACGTCCTGACTTTC	CASSSRSGANVLTF	NA	TRBV7-2	TRBJ2-6	many
TGTGCCAGCAGTCCCCGGGGAGGGGGTCAGCCCCAGCATTTT	CASSPRGGGQPQHF	NA	TRBV6-5	TRBJ1-5	many
TGCGCCAGCAGCCGGGATTGGACAGGGACCACAAGCCCGAACACCGGGGAGCTGTTTTTT	CASSRDWTGTTSPNTGELFF	TRBD1	TRBV4-3	TRBJ2-2	many
TGTGCCAGCAACCGACAGGACGCACAAGAGACCCAGTACTTC	CASNRQDAQETQYF	NA	TRBV6-1	TRBJ2-5	many
TGCGCCAGCAGTTATGACAATACAAGCTCTGGGGCCAACGTCCTGACTTTC	CASSYDNTSSGANVLTF	NA	TRBV5-1	TRBJ2-6	many
TGCGCCAGCAGCCAAGTCGGGGGTGGGAACTATGGCTACACCTTC	CASSQVGGGNYGYTF	NA	TRBV4-3	TRBJ1-2	many
TGCAGCGCCCGAATTGACACTGAAGCTTTCTTT	CSARIDTEAFF	NA	TRBV29-1	TRBJ1-1	many
TGCGCCAGCAGCCCCCGGACAGGGAGGGCTGAAGCTTTCTTT	CASSPRTGRAEAFF	TRBD1	TRBV5-1	TRBJ1-1	many
TGCAGTGCTAGGGTTCGGCTAGCGGGGTACACAGATACGCAGTATTTT	CSARVRLAGYTDTQYF	TRBD2	TRBV20-1	TRBJ2-3	many
TGCAGTGCTAGAGTTTGGGGGCCGAACACTGAAGCTTTCTTT	CSARVWGPNTEAFF	NA	TRBV20-1	TRBJ1-1	few
TGCAGTGCTAGTCTACTGGCTGAAGCTTTCTTT	CSASLLAEAFF	NA	TRBV20-1	TRBJ1-1	many
TGCGCCAGCAGCTTGGGCACCATTCCGGGTCAGCCCCAGCATTTT	CASSLGTIPGQPQHF	NA	TRBV5-1	TRBJ1-5	many
TGCGCCAGCAGCTTTCGGACAGGGGGTAACACCGGGGAGCTGTTTTTT	CASSFRTGGNTGELFF	TRBD1	TRBV5-1	TRBJ2-2	many
TGTGCCAGCAGTTTATCCGGGACAGGGAACTCTGGCTACACCTTC	CASSLSGTGNSGYTF	TRBD1	TRBV27	TRBJ1-2	many
TGCAGTGCTCCTAGCGGGGGCAAAGAGACCCAGTACTTC	CSAPSGGKETQYF	TRBD2	TRBV20-1	TRBJ2-5	many
TGTGCCAGCAGCCCCGACAGGGGGCGAGGCACTGAAGCTTTCTTT	CASSPDRGRGTEAFF	TRBD1	TRBV7-9	TRBJ1-1	many
TGCGCCAGCAGCCCAGCCGGGACGCCGAAACCCTCTGGGGCCAACGTCCTGACTTTC	CASSPAGTPKPSGANVLTF	NA	TRBV4-1	TRBJ2-6	few
TGCGCCAGCAGCTATCAGGCCCTCAAGGACGAGCAGTACTTC	CASSYQALKDEQYF	NA	TRBV5-1	TRBJ2-7	many
TGCGCCAGCAACGAGGGGTCCTATAATTCACCCCTCCACTTT	CASNEGSYNSPLHF	NA	TRBV5-1	TRBJ1-6	many
TGCAGTGCCGGACAGGGGTTTGGGGAGACCCAGTACTTC	CSAGQGFGETQYF	TRBD1	TRBV20-1	TRBJ2-5	many
TGTGCCAGCAGATCGGGACTTCAAGAGACCCAGTACTTC	CASRSGLQETQYF	NA	TRBV12-3/TRBV12-4	TRBJ2-5	NA
TGTGCCTGGAGTAGCGGGGGATTGGGACTTCCATACAATGAGCAGTTCTTC	CAWSSGGLGLPYNEQFF	TRBD2	TRBV30	TRBJ2-1	many
TGTGCCAGCAGCTTAGGGATCCTAGAAGCCCAGTACTTC	CASSLGILEAQYF	NA	TRBV7-8	TRBJ2-5	many
TGCAGTGCTAGGACTAGCGGGGGCTACAATGAGCAGTTCTTC	CSARTSGGYNEQFF	TRBD2	TRBV20-1	TRBJ2-1	many
TGCGCCAGCCGCGGCGGGGGGGAGACCTACAATGAGCAGTTCTTC	CASRGGGETYNEQFF	TRBD2	TRBV5-1	TRBJ2-1	many
TGTGCCAGCAGTTTATGGGAGGGGAACACTGAAGCTTTCTTT	CASSLWEGNTEAFF	NA	TRBV12-3/TRBV12-4	TRBJ1-1	many
TGTGCCAGCAACTCGGGGGGCCGAGAGACCCAGTACTTC	CASNSGGRETQYF	NA	TRBV5-6	TRBJ2-5	many
TGTGCCAGCAGCTTAAGAACTAGCGGGGGATTCGGGGAGCTGTTTTTT	CASSLRTSGGFGELFF	TRBD2	TRBV7-3	TRBJ2-2	many
TGTGCCATCAGTGAGCCAGGGGCCGGGGAGCTGTTTTTT	CAISEPGAGELFF	NA	TRBV10-3	TRBJ2-2	many
TGTGCCAGCAGTTTTAGGGCAGACTCCAGGGGGGGGAGTGAGCAGTTCTTC	CASSFRADSRGGSEQFF	NA	TRBV28	TRBJ2-1	many
TGTGCCAGCAGTGTGGAGGGGCTGGGGACAGATACGCAGTATTTT	CASSVEGLGTDTQYF	NA	TRBV2	TRBJ2-3	NA
TGCAGTGCTAGCCGCGGGAGCGCGGACGAGCAGTACTTC	CSASRGSADEQYF	TRBD2	TRBV20-1	TRBJ2-7	many
TGTGCCAGCAGCGGGGGGGCGACTAGCGGGAGCCTCTACGAGCAGTACTTC	CASSGGATSGSLYEQYF	TRBD2	TRBV9	TRBJ2-7	many
TGTGCCAGCAGTGAGAGGCAGGGGAGGTCCTACGAGCAGTACTTC	CASSERQGRSYEQYF	NA	TRBV6-1	TRBJ2-7	NA
TGTGCCAGCAGTCCCCAGGGGGCGCTGAGGACCGGGGAGCTGTTTTTT	CASSPQGALRTGELFF	TRBD1	TRBV12-3/TRBV12-4	TRBJ2-2	many
TGTGCCAGCAGCCACGGGACAGGTTTCGATGGCGACACCTTC	CASSHGTGFDGDTF	TRBD1	TRBV12-3/TRBV12-4	TRBJ1-2	NA